Listed here is a single TCR beta chain. The antigen is undetermined. Treatment of the sample: oral pan-JAK inhibitor, 5-10 mg twice daily. Individuals with alopecia areata gave both lesional scalp punch biopsies and peripheral blood for collection. This sample was included in a study of CD8+ T cells in alopecia areata. Between the trimmed V and J ends, which lost 3 bases and 1 base, there was a span of 9 bases. The V gene's germline CDR1 is KGHSH and CDR2 LQKENI. This CDR3 is 14 amino acids long. Study outcomes and limitations: While tofacitinib was given, many expanded lesional clones persisted in scalp and blood. Expanded CD8+ clones among the top 100, as well as scalp clonality, were significantly decreased by tofacitinib.

RNA extraction was followed by reverse transcription into cDNA, which acted as the sequencing template. Some clones are missing from TCRdb's copy, which holds only in-frame ones; the method was immunoSEQ multiplex PCR. The sample lists 200,000 to 250,000 clones, under 70% occurring once. V gene TRBV18 combines with J gene TRBJ1-1; D uncertain. This sequence originates from a human donor with alopecia areata. Sequences were derived from CD4+ T cells sorted from blood, sampled at approximately week 42, from a patient treated with tofacitinib. This CDR3 reads CASSPLTENTEAFF. CDR3 sequence (DNA): TGTGCCAGCTCACCCCTGACCGAGAACACTGAAGCTTTCTTT.